A selection of T cell receptor beta chains follows, all from one sample in a study of glioma-infiltrating T cells after dendritic cell vaccination. The method was immunoSEQ multiplex PCR; TCRdb's version includes in-frame clones alone and lacks a portion of them. The table has around 62,000 clones, 82% seen once. Source: blood, taken before dendritic cell vaccination. These receptors all come from a human donor with glioblastoma. The CDR3 runs from the conserved cysteine through the conserved F or W. D genes are given only for firm matches. Clone size is shown for a subset of rows, as once, few, many or a class of expanded clone.

TRBJ1-3,NA,TRBV7-2,NA,TGTGCCAGCAGCTTAGATTCAGGACACATCTCTGGAAACACCATATATTTT,CASSLDSGHISGNTIYF
TRBJ1-2,NA,TRBV19,few,TGTGCCAGTAGTATAGCCTCCCACCGGGCTAACTATGGCTACACCTTC,CASSIASHRANYGYTF
TRBJ2-3,TRBD2,TRBV10-3,few,TGTGCCATCAGTGGAGGACTAGAGACGCAGTATTTT,CAISGGLETQYF
TRBJ1-6,TRBD1,TRBV2,few,TGTGCCAGCAGCCGGGACAGAAATTCACCCCTCCACTTT,CASSRDRNSPLHF
TRBJ2-3,TRBD2,TRBV10-1,NA,TGCGCCAGCAGTGATCCTAGCGGGGGACTCACAGATACGCAGTATTTT,CASSDPSGGLTDTQYF
TRBJ2-3,NA,TRBV5-6,few,TGTGCCAGCAGCTTCCCAGGGCCAGATACGCAGTATTTT,CASSFPGPDTQYF
TRBJ2-7,NA,TRBV7-9,NA,TGTGCCAGCAGCTTAGGCCCCCGGAGTGCCGAGCAGTACTTC,CASSLGPRSAEQYF
TRBJ2-7,NA,TRBV4-2,NA,TGTGCCAGCAGCCAAGATCCCAGGGGTGGCGAGCAGTACTTC,CASSQDPRGGEQYF
TRBJ1-3,NA,TRBV7-8,NA,TGTGCCAGCAGCCCCGAGGAGGACACCATATATTTT,CASSPEEDTIYF
TRBJ2-6,TRBD1,TRBV2,NA,TGTGCCAGCTACAGGGGTACAGGGGCCAACGTCCTGACTTTC,CASYRGTGANVLTF
TRBJ1-1,TRBD1,TRBV2,NA,TGTGCCAGCAGTGACTTACAGGGGGCGAGAGGGACTGAAGCTTTCTTT,CASSDLQGARGTEAFF
TRBJ2-5,NA,TRBV29-1,NA,TGCAGCGTTGATATCCTAGGATTAGAGACCCAGTACTTC,CSVDILGLETQYF
TRBJ2-1,TRBD2,TRBV15,NA,TGTGCCACCAGCAGAGCTACCGGACTAGCGGGGTTCAATGAGCAGTTCTTC,CATSRATGLAGFNEQFF
TRBJ2-5,NA,TRBV6-1,NA,TGTGCCAGCAAGAGCCTTGCGGGGCCGGGGGCCCAGTACTTC,CASKSLAGPGAQYF
TRBJ1-4,NA,TRBV7-9,few,TGTGCCAGCAGCTTAGGGTCGGCGGCTAATGAAAAACTGTTTTTT,CASSLGSAANEKLFF
TRBJ1-2,NA,TRBV10-2,NA,TGCGCCAGCAGTGAGTCCACAGGGCCCTATGGCTACACCTTC,CASSESTGPYGYTF
TRBJ2-3,NA,TRBV5-1,NA,TGCGCCAGCAGTCCCGGCGGGGAGAAGACAGATACGCAGTATTTT,CASSPGGEKTDTQYF
TRBJ2-5,NA,TRBV10-3,NA,TGTGCCATAGGACAGAAACAAGAGACCCAGTACTTC,CAIGQKQETQYF
TRBJ1-4,NA,TRBV29-1,NA,TGCAGCGTTGAAGGTATGACAGGCGTCGAAGAAAAACTGTTTTTT,CSVEGMTGVEEKLFF
TRBJ2-3,TRBD2,TRBV2,NA,TGTGCCAGCAGTACTCCCGGGACTAGCGGGGGGAAGGGGGCCACAGATACGCAGTATTTT,CASSTPGTSGGKGATDTQYF
TRBJ2-7,NA,TRBV27,NA,TGTGCCAGCAGTTTATCGGGGCAACACTACGAGCAGTACTTC,CASSLSGQHYEQYF
TRBJ2-7,TRBD2,TRBV15,NA,TGTGCCACCAGCAGAAATAGCGGGGGGATCGGCTACGAGCAGTACTTC,CATSRNSGGIGYEQYF
TRBJ1-6,TRBD1,TRBV28,NA,TGTGCCAGCAGTTTACCTGTGACAGGGGCTTCACCCCTCCACTTT,CASSLPVTGASPLHF
TRBJ1-1,TRBD1,TRBV28,NA,TGTGCCAGCAGGCAAGGGGGCTCCACTGAAGCTTTCTTT,CASRQGGSTEAFF
TRBJ1-1,NA,TRBV6-6,NA,TGTGCCAGCAGTTACTCTCAGGGGATACCTGAAGCTTTCTTT,CASSYSQGIPEAFF
TRBJ2-2,TRBD2,TRBV19,NA,TGTGCCAGTAGTAGGGGGATAGCGGGGGGAACGAACACCGGGGAGCTGTTTTTT,CASSRGIAGGTNTGELFF
TRBJ1-6,TRBD1,TRBV4-1,NA,TGCGCCAGCAGCCAAGTTGCAGGGGGGATGAATTCACCCCTCCACTTT,CASSQVAGGMNSPLHF
TRBJ2-1,NA,TRBV29-1,NA,TGCAGCGTTGAAGGTGTTTCTGGGGGCGGGGAGCAGTTCTTC,CSVEGVSGGGEQFF
TRBJ2-7,TRBD2,TRBV5-4,NA,TGTGCCAGCAGCTTGGGACTAGCCTCGCCCTACGAGCAGTACTTC,CASSLGLASPYEQYF
TRBJ1-5,NA,TRBV6-6,few,TGTGCCAGCACCGCAGGGTTTCAGCCCCAGCATTTT,CASTAGFQPQHF
TRBJ2-3,TRBD1,TRBV5-4,NA,TGTGCCAGCAGCGCGCCGGGACAGGGAACAGATACGCAGTATTTT,CASSAPGQGTDTQYF
TRBJ2-1,TRBD1,TRBV5-1,NA,TGCGCCAGCAGCATCCGACAGGGGGCCGAGTATGAGCAGTTCTTC,CASSIRQGAEYEQFF
TRBJ2-1,NA,TRBV29-1,NA,TGCAGCGTTGACCGGACACCCAATGAGCAGTTCTTC,CSVDRTPNEQFF
TRBJ2-2,NA,TRBV19,NA,TGTGCCAGTAATTATGACACCGGGGAGCTGTTTTTT,CASNYDTGELFF
TRBJ1-2,TRBD1,TRBV11-2,few,TGTGCCAGCAGCTTGGGACAGGCCGCAAACTATGGCTACACCTTC,CASSLGQAANYGYTF
TRBJ1-1,NA,TRBV6-5,NA,TGTGCCAGCAGTTACGGCGGGGGCGTCGTGAACACTGAAGCTTTCTTT,CASSYGGGVVNTEAFF
TRBJ1-5,NA,TRBV6-1,NA,TGTGCCAGCAGTGAATCGGGTCCCAATCAGCCCCAGCATTTT,CASSESGPNQPQHF
TRBJ2-7,TRBD1,TRBV7-9,NA,TGTGCCAGCAGCCGCGGACAGGGACTTACCTACGAGCAGTACTTC,CASSRGQGLTYEQYF
TRBJ2-5,TRBD2,TRBV4-2,NA,TGTGCCAGCAGCCAAGATGGGACTAGCGGGGGGAGGCGCCAAGAGACCCAGTACTTC,CASSQDGTSGGRRQETQYF
TRBJ1-1,TRBD1,TRBV30,NA,TGTGCCTGGCACAAGGGACAGGGCACTGAAGCTTTCTTT,CAWHKGQGTEAFF
TRBJ1-1,NA,TRBV7-2,NA,TGTGCCAGCAGCTTAGGGGGGCAGAGGAACACTGAAGCTTTCTTT,CASSLGGQRNTEAFF